This T cell receptor beta chain was retrieved from a study of T cell repertoires in cytomegalovirus infection. About the research overall: Indicated by public TCR beta signatures were CMV infection and matching HLA type.

A remark on this clonotype: What it binds is not known.

Germline CDR1 and CDR2: LNHDA and SQIVND (reference sequence). The CDR3 contains 14 residues. With 7 bases removed from V and 6 bases from J, the gap between germline ends came to 18 bases. A single record per CDR3 protein comes from TCRdb applying MiXCR to the reads. The sample holds 60,000 to 75,000 distinct CDR3 sequences; approximately 22% are singletons and the top ten take roughly 80%. Study-wide points: Ex vivo, HLA-C-restricted CMV-specific TCR beta clonotypes prevailed over the rest of the response. Cumulated frequencies of public TCR beta families served to identify carriers of CMV plus the relevant HLA.

The sequencing input was PBMCs, sequenced either directly or after in vitro stimulation (not recorded which). The clonotype was recovered from a human donor in good health (CMV status not recorded). Some clones in this sample may be carry-over from other donors' samples. The chain carries TRBV19 and TRBJ1-2; D unresolved. DNA of the CDR3: TGTGCCAGTAAGGCGTCCGCGTCTTGGAATGGCTACACCTTC. Amino acids: CASKASASWNGYTF.